The 5 T cell receptor beta chains listed next were all sequenced from one sample in a study of CD8 T cells in ankylosing spondylitis. TCRdb re-derived calls from the 5' RACE reads in MiXCR, one entry per CDR3 protein. The sample holds around 330,000 distinct CDR3 sequences, roughly 11% seen once. Specimen: blood, either unsorted or a sorted T cell fraction (not recorded which). Every receptor here comes from a female donor with ankylosing spondylitis or in good health (not recorded which).

This clonotype was seen ten or more times. This chain links TRBV29-1 with TRBJ2-1; TRBD1 aligns across 8 bases. The V and J ends lost 6 bases and 8 bases, in that order; junction bases with no gene match: 6. Germline V CDR1 and CDR2: SQVTM, ANQGSEA. The CDR3 is 12 residues long. CDR3 sequence reads: CSVTQGVDEQFF. The CDR3 DNA reads TGCAGCGTGACACAGGGGGTCGATGAGCAGTTCTTC.

This clonotype has a count of ten or more. This rearrangement joins TRBV4-1 to TRBJ2-4; maybe TRBD2 (5 bases). CDR1 and CDR2 (germline): MGHRA, YSYEKL. The CDR3 totals 17 residues. V shed 0 bases and J shed 0 bases, with 12 bases lying between them. CDR3 loop: CASSQEGDTLAKNIQYF. DNA of the CDR3: TGCGCCAGCAGCCAAGAGGGAGACACCCTAGCCAAAAACATTCAGTACTTC.

This clonotype was seen ten or more times. The CDR3 loop reads CSAMGAGISTDTQYF. CDR3 coding DNA: TGCAGTGCTATGGGGGCGGGGATTAGCACAGATACGCAGTATTTT. The rearrangement joins TRBV20-1 to TRBJ2-3; either TRBD1 or TRBD2 may fit D (6 bases each). V shed 4 bases and J shed 0 bases, with 14 bases lying between them. From germline, CDR1 is DFQATT and CDR2 SNEGSKA (reference sequence). The CDR3 covers 15 residues.

The chain combines TRBV28 with TRBJ2-2; the D gene could be TRBD1 or TRBD2 (6 bases each). The CDR3 has 14 amino acids. Per germline, CDR1 MDHEN and CDR2 SYDVKM. The V end lost 6 bases, the J end lost 6 bases, and 14 bases lay between the germline ends. The CDR3 DNA is TGTGCCAGCAGCGTGGGGGGCGGCCCCGGGGAGCTGTTTTTT. It yields the protein CASSVGGGPGELFF.

This clonotype has only a few counts. The CDR3 DNA follows: TGTGCCTGGAGCCCCCGGGGGGAGCTGTTTTTT. Protein sequence: CAWSPRGELFF. This rearrangement joins TRBV30 to TRBJ2-2; D unclear. V was trimmed by 3 bases and J by 8 bases, leaving 7 bases between them. Germline V gives CDR1 GTSNPN, CDR2 SVGIG (reference sequence). The CDR3 is 11 residues long.